Sequencing of this TCR beta chain was carried out in a study of neurological immune-mediated disorders. Study summary: Relapsing-remitting forms accounted for about 90% of the 34 multiple sclerosis patients and secondary progressive forms for 3.

V lost 5 bases to trimming and J lost 5 bases, with 10 bases between them. Germline V lookup: CDR1 MNHEY, CDR2 SMNVEV (reference sequence). This CDR3 has 12 residues. About this clonotype itself: Its antigen is not identified.

Study-level points and caveats: While HTLV-1-associated myelopathy showed the greatest TCR clonal expansion, multiple sclerosis showed the least, falling below healthy controls.

The cDNA was generated through 5'RACE incorporating 10-nucleotide random UMIs. The output of every sequencing run exceeded 190 million TCR-beta sequences, derived from 15-18 subjects. Using its own MiXCR run on the 5' RACE reads, TCRdb lists one record per CDR3 protein. This table holds around 66,000 distinct CDR3 sequences, around 5.2% found once. This sequence was found in a woman in her thirties with multiple sclerosis. The chain joins TRBV27 to TRBJ2-7; D unclear. Sample: PBMCs. CDR3 sequence: CASSPDGHEQYF. The DNA of the CDR3 is TGTGCCAGCAGTCCGGACGGGCACGAGCAGTACTTC.